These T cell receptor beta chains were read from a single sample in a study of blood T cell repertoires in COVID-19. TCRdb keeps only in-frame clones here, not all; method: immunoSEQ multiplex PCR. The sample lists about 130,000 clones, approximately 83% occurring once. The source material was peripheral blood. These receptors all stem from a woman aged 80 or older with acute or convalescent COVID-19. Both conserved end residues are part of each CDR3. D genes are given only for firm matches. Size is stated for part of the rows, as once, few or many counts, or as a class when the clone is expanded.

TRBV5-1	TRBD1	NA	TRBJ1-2	TGCGCCAGCAGCTTGGGACAGGGAGTCGGCTACACCTTC	CASSLGQGVGYTF
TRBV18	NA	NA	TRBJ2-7	TGTGCCAGCTCACCTGCACAGGGTGCACCCTACGAGCAGTACTTC	CASSPAQGAPYEQYF
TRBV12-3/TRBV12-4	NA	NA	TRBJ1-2	TGTGCCAGCGGGGGGTTAGGCTATGGCTACACCTTC	CASGGLGYGYTF
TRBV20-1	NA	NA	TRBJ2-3	TGCAGTGCTAGAAGCCTAGATACGCAGTATTTT	CSARSLDTQYF
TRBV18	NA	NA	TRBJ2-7	TGTGCCAGCTCACCTGGGTCTAGCTACGAGCAGTACTTC	CASSPGSSYEQYF
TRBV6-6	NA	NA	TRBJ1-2	TGTGCCAGCACCCTGGGAGTCCAAGCACGTGGCTACACCTTC	CASTLGVQARGYTF
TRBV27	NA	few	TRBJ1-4	TGTGCCAGCAGTTTAAGGGGTCGACCTAATGAAAAACTGTTTTTT	CASSLRGRPNEKLFF
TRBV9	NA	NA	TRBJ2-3	TGTGCCAGCAGCGTTGGGACTAGCACAGATACGCAGTATTTT	CASSVGTSTDTQYF
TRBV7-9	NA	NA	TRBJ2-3	TGTGCCAGCAGCTCGAGACTAGAGGCCACGGATACGCAGTATTTT	CASSSRLEATDTQYF
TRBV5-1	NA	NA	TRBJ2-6	TGCGCCAGCAGGTACGCGGAGGGCTCTGGGGCCAACGTCCTGACTTTC	CASRYAEGSGANVLTF
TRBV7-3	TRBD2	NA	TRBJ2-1	TGTGCCAGCTCCTATGACAGCGGGGGGGCAAATGAGCAGTTCTTC	CASSYDSGGANEQFF
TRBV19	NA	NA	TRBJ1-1	TGTGCCAGTAGTTGGGGAGGCACTGAAGCTTTCTTT	CASSWGGTEAFF
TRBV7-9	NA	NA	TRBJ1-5	TGTGCCAGCAGCCCCAGTGAGGCGGGCGTCCATCAGCCCCAGCATTTT	CASSPSEAGVHQPQHF
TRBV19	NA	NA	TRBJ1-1	TGTGCCAGTAGTATTTCACGAGGCACTGAAGCTTTCTTT	CASSISRGTEAFF
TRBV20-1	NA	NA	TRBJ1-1	TGCAGTGCTAGTCGCCACCGGGACACTGAAGCTTTCTTT	CSASRHRDTEAFF
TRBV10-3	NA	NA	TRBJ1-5	TGTGCCATCAGTGCTCGCGGGGGGGAAGGGGATCAGCCCCAGCATTTT	CAISARGGEGDQPQHF
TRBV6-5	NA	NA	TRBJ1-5	TGTGCCAGCTCCGAAGGCCGGAGGCCCCAGCATTTT	CASSEGRRPQHF
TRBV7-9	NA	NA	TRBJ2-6	TGTGCCAGCAGCTTAGCGGTGACAGCCATAGACTCTGGGGCCAACGTCCTGACTTTC	CASSLAVTAIDSGANVLTF
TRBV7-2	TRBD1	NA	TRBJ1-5	TGTGCCAGCAGACTACAGGGGGCGATCAATCAGCCCCAGCATTTT	CASRLQGAINQPQHF
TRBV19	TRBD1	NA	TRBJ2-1	TGTGCCAGTACCGATAGGACAGGGTCAGCCTACAATGAGCAGTTCTTC	CASTDRTGSAYNEQFF
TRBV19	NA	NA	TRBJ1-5	TGTGCCAGTAGTATGAGCCGAGGAAGCAATCAGCCCCAGCATTTT	CASSMSRGSNQPQHF
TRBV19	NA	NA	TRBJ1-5	TGTGCCAGTAGTATAGAATCGTATGGAAGACTCAATCAGCCCCAGCATTTT	CASSIESYGRLNQPQHF
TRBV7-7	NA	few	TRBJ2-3	TGTGCTAGCAGCTCGGGACAATTAAGCACAGATACGCAGTATTTT	CASSSGQLSTDTQYF
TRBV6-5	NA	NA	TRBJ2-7	TGTGCCAGCAGTTCAGACATTCCCCGGTACGAGCAGTACTTC	CASSSDIPRYEQYF
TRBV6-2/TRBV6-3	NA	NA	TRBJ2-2	TGTGCCAGCAGCTGGGAGAGAAACACCGGGGAGCTGTTTTTT	CASSWERNTGELFF
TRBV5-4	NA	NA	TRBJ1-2	TGTGCCAGCAGCCCGCCAGCGACTAACTATGGCTACACCTTC	CASSPPATNYGYTF
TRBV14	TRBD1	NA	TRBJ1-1	TGTGCCAGCAGCCTCCGGGACAGGGTACGCACTGAAGCTTTCTTT	CASSLRDRVRTEAFF
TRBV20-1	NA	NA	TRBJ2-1	TGCAGTGCTCTAAGGGGAAATGAGCAGTTCTTC	CSALRGNEQFF
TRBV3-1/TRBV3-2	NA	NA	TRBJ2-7	TGTGCCAGCAGCCCCTTCGGGGGCTCCTACGAGCAGTACTTC	CASSPFGGSYEQYF
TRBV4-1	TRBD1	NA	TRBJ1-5	TGCGCCAGCAGCCAAGAGGACAGGGGGAGTCAGCCCCAGCATTTT	CASSQEDRGSQPQHF
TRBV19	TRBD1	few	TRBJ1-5	TGTGCCAGTACCACGACAGGGTCTAGGTATTCTCAGCCCCAGCATTTT	CASTTTGSRYSQPQHF
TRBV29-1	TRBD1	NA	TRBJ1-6	TGCAGCGCCTCGGGACAGGACGATTCACCCCTCCACTTT	CSASGQDDSPLHF
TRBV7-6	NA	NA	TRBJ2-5	TGTGCCAGCAGCTTACGGCTTGGGGGCCTGGAGACCCAGTACTTC	CASSLRLGGLETQYF
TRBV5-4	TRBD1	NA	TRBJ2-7	TGTGCCAGCAGTAACAGACAGGGGCTCTACGAGCAGTACTTC	CASSNRQGLYEQYF
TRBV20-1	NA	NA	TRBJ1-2	TGCAGTGCTAGAAGCTTAAGCTACACCTTC	CSARSLSYTF
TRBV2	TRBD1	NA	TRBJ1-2	TGTGCCAGCAGTGGACAGGGTACTAACTATGGCTACACCTTC	CASSGQGTNYGYTF
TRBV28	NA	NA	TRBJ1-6	TGTGCCAGCAGTTTGTCAGGGGCAAATTCACCCCTCCACTTT	CASSLSGANSPLHF
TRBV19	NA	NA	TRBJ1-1	TGTGCCAGTAGTCGGACGAGGGGAGGGGGTGAAGCTTTCTTT	CASSRTRGGGEAFF
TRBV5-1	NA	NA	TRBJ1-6	TGCGCCAGCAGCTTGACGGGGGACTATAATTCACCCCTCCACTTT	CASSLTGDYNSPLHF
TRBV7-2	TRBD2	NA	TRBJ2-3	TGTGCCAGCAGCTCGGGACCCAGCGGGATCACGCAGTATTTT	CASSSGPSGITQYF
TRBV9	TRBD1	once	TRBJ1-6	TGTGCCAGCAGCTCTGCCGGGACAGGATTAAATAATTCACCCCTCCACTTT	CASSSAGTGLNNSPLHF
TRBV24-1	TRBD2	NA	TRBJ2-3	TGTGCCACCAGTCAGATATCGGGAGGTACGCAGTATTTT	CATSQISGGTQYF
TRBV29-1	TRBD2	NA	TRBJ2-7	TGCGCTGCGGGGGATACCTACGAGCAGTACTTC	CAAGDTYEQYF
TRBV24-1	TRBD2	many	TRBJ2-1	TGTGCCACCAGTGATGGGACTAGCGGTGAGCAGTTCTTC	CATSDGTSGEQFF
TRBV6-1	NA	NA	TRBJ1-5	TGTGCCAGCAGTGAAAGTCCGGGACTTAGCAATCAGCCCCAGCATTTT	CASSESPGLSNQPQHF
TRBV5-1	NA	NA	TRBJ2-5	TGCGCCAGCAGCTCATTGGAGACCCAGTACTTC	CASSSLETQYF
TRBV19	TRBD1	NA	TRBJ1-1	TGTGCCAGTAGTATAGACGGCAGGGGGACTGAAGCTTTCTTT	CASSIDGRGTEAFF
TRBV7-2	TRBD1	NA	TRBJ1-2	TGTGCCAGCAGCTTAGTGTTTGGACAGGGTTCCTATGGCTACACCTTC	CASSLVFGQGSYGYTF
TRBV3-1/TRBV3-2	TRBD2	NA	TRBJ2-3	TGTGCCAGCAGCCATCGAAGCGGGGGGATAACAGATACGCAGTATTTT	CASSHRSGGITDTQYF
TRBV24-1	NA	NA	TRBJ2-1	TGTGCCACCAGTGATCTCAATGAGCAGTTCTTC	CATSDLNEQFF
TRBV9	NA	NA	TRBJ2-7	TGTGCCAGCAGCTCGCAGGGGTACGAGCAGTACTTC	CASSSQGYEQYF
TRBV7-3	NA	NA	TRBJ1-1	TGTGCCAGCAGCTTAATCAGTATCCTGAACACTGAAGCTTTCTTT	CASSLISILNTEAFF
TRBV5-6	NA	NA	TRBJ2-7	TGTGCCAGTAACCGCTACTCCTACGAGCAGTACTTC	CASNRYSYEQYF
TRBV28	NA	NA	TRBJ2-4	TGTGCCAGCAGTCCCCTACAGGGTGGCAAAAACATTCAGTACTTC	CASSPLQGGKNIQYF
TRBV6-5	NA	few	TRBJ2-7	TGTGCCAGTCAGTTCACCTACGAGCAGTACTTC	CASQFTYEQYF
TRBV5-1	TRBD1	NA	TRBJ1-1	TGCGCCAGCAGCTTAGGGGACAGAGGGCGTTTGAACACTGAAGCTTTCTTT	CASSLGDRGRLNTEAFF
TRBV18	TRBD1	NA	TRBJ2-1	TGTGCCAGCTCACTTATGAGGACAGGGGTCTCCTACAATGAGCAGTTCTTC	CASSLMRTGVSYNEQFF
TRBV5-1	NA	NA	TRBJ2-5	TGCGCCAGCAGCTTGGTCGGGGTACCGCAAGAGACCCAGTACTTC	CASSLVGVPQETQYF
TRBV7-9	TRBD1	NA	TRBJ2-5	TGTGCCAGCAGCTTACGTGGGGGACAGAGCCAAGAGACCCAGTACTTC	CASSLRGGQSQETQYF
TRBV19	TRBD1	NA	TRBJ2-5	TGTGCCAGTAGTAGGGACAGTCTTGGAGAGACCCAGTACTTC	CASSRDSLGETQYF